A single sample is the source of the 16 T cell receptor beta chains below, sequenced in a study of vaccination effects on CD4 cells after COVID-19. Antigen-specific CD4+ T cells were first expanded with viral peptide pools by the ViraFEST assay and only then sequenced. CD4+ T cells were isolated after 10 days of culture. Nucleocapsid antibodies stayed negative before and after vaccination, showing no earlier SARS-CoV-2 infection. Sequencing was performed with immunoSEQ multiplex PCR; in TCRdb, only in-frame clones are kept and a portion is missing. This sample has around 63,000 clones; 75% occur once, and the top ten carry around 3.8%. Antigens of these TCRs are unknown. The material sequenced was CD4+ T cells from PBMCs cultured with HCoV-OC43 spike peptides, taken before COVID-19 vaccination. Specified subset: HCoV-OC43 spike overlapping peptide pool stimulation. The receptor source for this set is a human donor who received a COVID-19 vaccine.

The rearrangement links TRBV18 to TRBJ2-7; no reliable D call. V was clipped by 0 bases and J by 4 bases, with 16 bases between them. Germline V gene sequence: CDR1 KGHSH, CDR2 LQKENI. This CDR3 region has 16 residues. Here the CDR3 reads CASSPPELGPPYEQYV. The CDR3 bases are TGTGCCAGCTCACCACCGGAATTGGGCCCACCTTACGAGCAGTACGTC.

The chain employs TRBV10-2 and TRBJ2-7, with unresolved D. The CDR3 consists of 12 residues. V lost 3 bases to trimming and J lost 6 bases, with 9 bases between them. Germline CDR1 reads WSHSY; CDR2 reads SAAADI. This chain's CDR3 is CASSEDRVEQYV. The CDR3 bases are TGCGCCAGCAGTGAAGACCGGGTCGAGCAGTACGTC.

The chain employs TRBV5-4 and TRBJ1-2; 7 nucleotides align to TRBD1. The ends lost 4 bases at V and 2 bases at J; junction bases unmatched: 5. The length of the CDR3 is 14 residues. The germline V gene has CDR1 SGHNT and CDR2 YYREEE (reference sequence). CDR3 residues: CASSLGGVNYGYTF. The CDR3 region has the DNA TGTGCCAGCAGCCTAGGGGGCGTCAACTATGGCTACACCTTC.

The chain uses TRBV6-6 and TRBJ2-2, with TRBD2 matching over 10 bases. The length of the CDR3 is 17 residues. CDR1 is MNHNY, CDR2 SVGAGI, per germline (reference sequence). V lost 5 bases and J lost 0; bases outside the gene matches: 6. CDR3 sequence reads: CASSPTSGVSNTGELFF. DNA of the CDR3: TGTGCCAGCAGTCCAACTAGCGGGGTATCGAACACCGGGGAGCTGTTTTTT.

The chain joins TRBV5-5 to TRBJ2-2; D is possibly TRBD2 (5 bases). The length of the CDR3 is 16 residues. V lost 2 bases, J lost 2 bases, and 13 bases lay in between. Germline V gives CDR1 SGHKS, CDR2 YYEKEE (reference sequence). CDR3: CASSFEGSRNTGELFF. The CDR3 DNA is TGTGCCAGCAGCTTCGAGGGCAGTCGAAACACCGGGGAGCTGTTTTTT.

The V call is TRBV3-1 (or the pseudogene TRBV3-2), the J call TRBJ2-5; TRBD2 might be the D (6 bases). V was cut by 1 base and J by 3 bases, with 12 bases left in between. Germline assignment: CDR1 LGHDT and CDR2 YNNKEL (reference sequence). The CDR3 runs to 15 residues. CDR3 sequence: CASSQVGDSKETQYF. DNA of the CDR3: TGTGCCAGCAGCCAAGTGGGGGACTCCAAAGAGACCCAGTACTTC.

The chain combines TRBV19 with TRBJ1-1, with D maybe TRBD1 (5 bases). The V gene's germline CDR1 is LNHDA and CDR2 SQIVND (reference sequence). Trimming removed 7 bases from V and 0 bases from J, with 15 bases in between. The CDR3 totals 15 residues. Written as DNA, the CDR3 is TGTGCCAGTAAATTCTCGGGGCAGATGAACACTGAAGCTTTCTTT. Translated: CASKFSGQMNTEAFF. Full variable domain (rest looked up from reference TRBV19 and TRBJ1-1): DGGITQSPKYLFRKEGQNVTLSCEQNLNHDAMYWYRQDPGQGLRLIYYSQIVNDFQKGDIAEGYSVSREKKESFPLTVTSAQKNPTAFYLCASKFSGQMNTEAFFGQGTRLTVV.

V gene TRBV5-1 combines with J gene TRBJ2-3; D remains ambiguous. CDR1 is SGHRS, CDR2 YFSETQ, per germline. The V end lost 4 bases, the J end lost 2 bases, and 23 bases lay between the germline ends. CDR3 length: 18 amino acids. The CDR3, as DNA: TGCGCCAGCAGCGGGCGGACCTCACGATTTAAACACACAGATACGCAGTATTTT. Encoded protein: CASSGRTSRFKHTDTQYF.

This chain uses TRBV7-9 with TRBJ1-6; unclear D gene. Looked up from germline, CDR1 is SEHNR and CDR2 is FQNEAQ (reference sequence). Trimming cost V 5 bases and J 7 bases, with 12 bases left between them. This CDR3 comprises 14 residues. The CDR3: CASSHLDGNSPLHF. CDR3 DNA: TGTGCCAGCAGCCACCTCGACGGAAATTCACCCCTCCACTTT.

V is TRBV30 and J is TRBJ1-1; D is uncertain. The V gene lost 0 bases and the J gene lost 5 bases, with 13 bases spanning the gap. The CDR3 runs to 14 residues. Germline CDR1 GTSNPN, CDR2 SVGIG (reference sequence). Written as DNA, the CDR3 is TGTGCCTGGAGTGTAATGCGCAAAAGGACTGAAGCTTTCTTT. It specifies CAWSVMRKRTEAFF.

This clone turned up a few times. The chain recombines TRBV6-2 or TRBV6-3 with TRBJ1-2; perhaps TRBD1 as D (5 bases). Trimming cost V 2 bases and J 2 bases, with 9 bases left between them. Germline-derived CDR1 and CDR2 are MNHEY and SVGEGT. The CDR3 is 14 residues long. The CDR3 here is CASSYAGANYGYTF. The DNA for the CDR3 is TGTGCCAGCAGTTACGCCGGGGCGAACTATGGCTACACCTTC.

The chain has TRBV18 and TRBJ1-4; no firm D call. The CDR3 runs to 13 residues. The germline V gene has CDR1 KGHSH and CDR2 LQKENI. Trimming took 5 bases from V and 6 from J, leaving 10 bases between them. The CDR3 here is CASSWGGDEKLFF. The CDR3 DNA reads as TGTGCCAGCTCATGGGGAGGAGATGAAAAACTGTTTTTT.

In this sample, this clone turned up once. The chain is built from TRBV6-5 and TRBJ1-3; 8 nucleotides agree with TRBD1. The CDR3 loop spans 16 amino acids. V dropped 3 bases and J dropped 4; count of bases not matched to a gene: 8. The V gene's germline CDR1 is MNHEY and CDR2 SVGAGI. The CDR3: CASSYSRTGTGNTIYF. DNA for the CDR3: TGTGCCAGCAGTTATAGTCGGACAGGGACCGGAAACACCATATATTTT.

On this clone: An end of the junction differs from the germline gene, which may be a read error. The sample holds other DNA sequences that translate to the same CDR3. J is TRBJ2-6 and V is TRBV6-5, with TRBD2 identical over 7 bases. Germline V CDR1 and CDR2: MNHEY, SVGAGI. The CDR3 spans 16 residues. The CDR3 loop is CASSLGAGSGANVLTF. CDR3 DNA sequence: TGTGCCAGCAGTTTAGGGGCAGGGAGCGGGGCCAACGTCCTGACTTTT.

The genes are TRBV11-1 and TRBJ1-1; D not resolved. CDR1 is SGHAT, CDR2 FQDESV, per germline (reference sequence). Deletions cut 0 bases from V and 10 bases from J, with 15 bases between. This CDR3 spans 14 amino acids. The DNA of the CDR3 is TGTGCCAGCAGCTTAGCCTGGGGAAGTTCGGTAGCTTTCTTT. Protein product: CASSLAWGSSVAFF.

V is TRBV18 and J is TRBJ2-3, with a possible D match to TRBD2 (6 bases). The germline V gene encodes CDR1 KGHSH and CDR2 LQKENI. The CDR3 contains 15 residues. Trimming removed 0 bases from V and 2 bases from J, with 9 bases in between. The DNA of the CDR3 is TGTGCCAGCTCACCACCCCGCGGGAACACAGATACGCAGTATTTT. This translates into CASSPPRGNTDTQYF. Looking up the rest from reference TRBV18 and TRBJ2-3 gives the full variable domain: NAGVMQNPRHLVRRRGQEARLRCSPMKGHSHVYWYRQLPEEGLKFMVYLQKENIIDESGMPKERFSAEFPKEGPSILRIQQVVRGDSAAYFCASSPPRGNTDTQYFGPGTRLTVL.